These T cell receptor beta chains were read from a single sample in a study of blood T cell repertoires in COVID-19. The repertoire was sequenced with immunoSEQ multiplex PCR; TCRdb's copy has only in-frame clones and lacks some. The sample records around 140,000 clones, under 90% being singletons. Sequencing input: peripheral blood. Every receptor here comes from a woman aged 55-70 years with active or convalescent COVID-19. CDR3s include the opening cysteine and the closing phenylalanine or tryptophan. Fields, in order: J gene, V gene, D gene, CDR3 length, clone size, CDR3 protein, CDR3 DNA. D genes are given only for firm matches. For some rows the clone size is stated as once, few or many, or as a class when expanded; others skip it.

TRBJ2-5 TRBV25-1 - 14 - CASSEYRYQETQYF TGTGCCAGCAGTGAATACAGATACCAAGAGACCCAGTACTTC
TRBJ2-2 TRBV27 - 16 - CASSLSGGVSTGELFF TGTGCCAGCAGTTTATCGGGGGGAGTAAGCACCGGGGAGCTGTTTTTT
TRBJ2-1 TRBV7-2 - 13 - CASSSQRNIEQFF TGTGCCAGCAGCTCACAGAGAAACATCGAGCAGTTCTTC
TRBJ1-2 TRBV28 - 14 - CASSFGQGAVRYTF TGTGCCAGCAGTTTTGGTCAGGGTGCCGTGCGCTACACCTTC
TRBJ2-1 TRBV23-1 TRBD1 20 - CASSQSSHIPAGQGYNEQFF TGCGCCAGCAGTCAATCGAGCCACATCCCGGCCGGACAGGGGTACAATGAGCAGTTCTTC
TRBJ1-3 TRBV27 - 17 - CASSLSGLTGSGNTIYF TGTGCCAGCAGTTTATCGGGTTTAACAGGCTCTGGAAACACCATATATTTT
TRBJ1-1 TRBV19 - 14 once CASSTVRGGIEAFF TGTGCCAGTAGTACGGTCCGGGGGGGTATCGAAGCTTTCTTT
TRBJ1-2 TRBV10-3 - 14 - CAALSGDRGYGYTF TGTGCCGCCTTATCAGGGGATCGGGGCTATGGCTACACCTTC
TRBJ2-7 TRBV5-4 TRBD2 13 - CASSLGLVREQYF TGTGCCAGCAGCCTCGGACTAGTTCGCGAGCAGTACTTC
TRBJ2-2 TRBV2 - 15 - CATSPQGRKTGELFF TGTGCCACCTCCCCCCAGGGTCGGAAGACCGGGGAGCTGTTTTTT
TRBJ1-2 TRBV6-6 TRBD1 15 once CASSSPGQSSYGYTF TGTGCCAGCAGTTCACCGGGACAGAGCAGCTATGGCTACACCTTC
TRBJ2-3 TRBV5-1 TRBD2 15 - CASSNSGGSTDTQYF TGCGCCAGCAGCAATAGCGGGGGGTCCACAGATACGCAGTATTTT
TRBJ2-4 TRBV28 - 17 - CASSSKGGRLVKNIQYF TGTGCCAGCAGTTCCAAGGGTGGGAGGCTCGTCAAAAACATTCAGTACTTC
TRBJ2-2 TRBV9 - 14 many CASREGQNTGELFF TGTGCCAGCAGGGAAGGACAGAACACCGGGGAGCTGTTTTTT
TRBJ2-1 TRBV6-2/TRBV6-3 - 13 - CASSLYVPNEQFF TGTGCCAGCAGTCTATATGTGCCCAATGAGCAGTTCTTC
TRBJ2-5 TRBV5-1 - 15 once CASSLAGIREETQYF TGCGCCAGCAGCTTGGCGGGAATTAGGGAAGAGACCCAGTACTTC
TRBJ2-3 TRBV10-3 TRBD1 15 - CAISESNRGADTQYF TGTGCCATCAGTGAGTCGAACAGGGGGGCAGATACGCAGTATTTT
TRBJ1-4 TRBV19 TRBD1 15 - CTSSFRDRSNEKLFF TGTACCAGTAGTTTCCGGGACAGGAGTAATGAAAAACTGTTTTTT
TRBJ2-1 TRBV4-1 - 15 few CASRSTSTSYNEQFF TGCGCCAGCAGATCCACTAGCACCTCCTACAATGAGCAGTTCTTC
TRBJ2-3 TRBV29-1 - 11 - CSAGATDTQYF TGCAGCGCTGGGGCAACGGATACGCAGTATTTT
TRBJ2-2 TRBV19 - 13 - CASSQQAAGELFF TGTGCCAGTAGTCAGCAGGCTGCCGGGGAGCTGTTTTTT
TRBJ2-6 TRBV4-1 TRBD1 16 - CASSQGTGSGANVLTF TGCGCCAGCAGCCAAGGGACAGGGTCTGGGGCCAACGTCCTGACTTTC
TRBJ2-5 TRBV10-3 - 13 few CAIGEQAQETQYF TGTGCCATCGGTGAGCAGGCCCAAGAGACCCAGTACTTC
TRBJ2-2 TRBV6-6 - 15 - CASISGGANTGELFF TGTGCCAGCATATCGGGGGGCGCGAACACCGGGGAGCTGTTTTTT
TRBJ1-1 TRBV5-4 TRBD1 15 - CASSPGQGENTEAFF TGTGCCAGCAGCCCCGGACAGGGCGAGAACACTGAAGCTTTCTTT
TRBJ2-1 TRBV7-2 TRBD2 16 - CASSSQLAGGRHEQFF TGTGCCAGCAGCTCCCAACTAGCGGGTGGGCGGCATGAGCAGTTCTTC
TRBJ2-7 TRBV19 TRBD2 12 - CASTGGGGLQYF TGTGCCAGTACGGGGGGAGGCGGCCTACAGTACTTC
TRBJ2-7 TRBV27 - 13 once CASSQGHPIEQYF TGTGCCAGCAGTCAGGGACACCCGATTGAGCAGTACTTC
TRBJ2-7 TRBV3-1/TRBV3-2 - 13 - CASSQERRDEQYF TGTGCCAGCAGCCAAGAACGGAGGGACGAGCAGTACTTC
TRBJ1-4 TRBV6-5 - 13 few CASLPRSDEKLFF TGTGCCAGCTTGCCCCGGTCGGATGAAAAACTGTTTTTT
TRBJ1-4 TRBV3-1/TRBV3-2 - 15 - CASSPRGRTNEKLFF TGTGCCAGCAGCCCCCGGGGGAGGACTAATGAAAAACTGTTTTTT
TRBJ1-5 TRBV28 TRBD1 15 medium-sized CASSRTGGNNQPQHF TGTGCCAGCAGTCGGACAGGGGGAAACAATCAGCCCCAGCATTTT
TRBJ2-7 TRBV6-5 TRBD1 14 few CATMGTGGIYEQYF TGTGCCACCATGGGGACAGGAGGGATCTACGAGCAGTACTTC
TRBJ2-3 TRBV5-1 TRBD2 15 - CASSSPAGGVDTQYF TGCGCCAGCAGCTCACCAGCGGGAGGGGTAGATACGCAGTATTTT
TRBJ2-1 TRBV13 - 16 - CASSLVEGGSYNEQFF TGTGCCAGCAGCTTAGTTGAGGGGGGGTCCTACAATGAGCAGTTCTTC
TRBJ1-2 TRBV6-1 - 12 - CASSDTPYGYTF TGTGCCAGCAGTGATACACCTTATGGCTACACCTTC
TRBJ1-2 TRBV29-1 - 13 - CSVESGSNYGYTF TGCAGCGTTGAATCGGGTTCTAACTATGGCTACACCTTC
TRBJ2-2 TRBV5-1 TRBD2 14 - CASRQSGVTGELFF TGCGCCAGCAGACAAAGCGGGGTTACCGGGGAGCTGTTTTTT
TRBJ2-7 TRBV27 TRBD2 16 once CASSLRLAGGPTEQYF TGTGCCAGCAGTTTAAGACTAGCGGGAGGGCCCACCGAGCAGTACTTC
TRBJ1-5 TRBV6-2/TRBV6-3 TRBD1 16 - CASSSRSTGGYQPQHF TGTGCCAGCAGTTCCCGTTCAACAGGGGGCTATCAGCCCCAGCATTTT
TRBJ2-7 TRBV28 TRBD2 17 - CASSKRLAGGPPREQYF TGTGCCAGCAGCAAAAGACTAGCGGGAGGGCCCCCTAGGGAGCAGTACTTC
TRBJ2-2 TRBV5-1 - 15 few CASSLAFGDTGELFF TGCGCCAGCAGCTTGGCGTTCGGGGACACCGGGGAGCTGTTTTTT
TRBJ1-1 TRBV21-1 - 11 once CASSTLKKAFF TGTGCCAGCAGCACCCTAAAGAAAGCTTTCTTT
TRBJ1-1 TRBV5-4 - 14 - CASSLNSAGPEAFF TGTGCCAGCAGCTTAAACAGTGCGGGGCCTGAAGCTTTCTTT
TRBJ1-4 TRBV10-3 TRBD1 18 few CAISERFSTGAVDEKLFF TGTGCCATCAGTGAAAGATTTTCGACAGGGGCAGTCGATGAAAAACTGTTTTTT
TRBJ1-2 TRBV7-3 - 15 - CASSLDRRTTYGYTF TGTGCCAGCAGCCTCGACAGGAGAACTACCTATGGCTACACCTTC
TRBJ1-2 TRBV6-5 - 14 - CASSYSSYGYGYTF TGTGCCAGCAGTTATTCGTCCTATGGCTATGGCTACACCTTC